This is a list of T cell receptor beta chains from one sample in a study of cytomegalovirus exposure and HLA in healthy donors. Produced via immunoSEQ multiplex PCR; TCRdb's table is partial and in-frame only. The record lists 200,000 or so clones, of which the ten most abundant hold roughly 1.1%. Material: PBMCs. The receptors here all came from a girl aged 2 to 9 in good health and CMV-seropositive. CDR3s include the opening cysteine and the closing phenylalanine or tryptophan. The D gene is left open where the match is weak.

-	TRBV21-1	TRBJ2-5	TGTGCCAGCAGCAAAGGGGGTCGGGGGAGAGATACCCAAGAGACCCAGTACTTC	CASSKGGRGRDTQETQYF
TRBD1	TRBV27	TRBJ1-5	TGTGCCAGCAGTTCAGGGACAGTGGCCTACAATCAGCCCCAGCATTTT	CASSSGTVAYNQPQHF
TRBD2	TRBV7-2	TRBJ2-3	TGTGCCAGCAGCTTAGTAAGCGGGAACAACGCAGATACGCAGTATTTT	CASSLVSGNNADTQYF
TRBD2	TRBV28	TRBJ2-7	TGTGCCAGCAGTCCCGGGACTAGCGATCGGTACGAGCAGTACTTC	CASSPGTSDRYEQYF
TRBD1	TRBV6-5	TRBJ2-1	TGTGCCAGCAGTTGGTCCGGACAGGGTTACAATGAGCAGTTCTTC	CASSWSGQGYNEQFF
TRBD2	TRBV7-6	TRBJ2-7	TGTGCCAGCAGCTTAGCGCCCCTAGCGGAAGGGCTCGAGCAGTACTTC	CASSLAPLAEGLEQYF
-	TRBV5-4	TRBJ2-3	TGTGCCAGCAGCGAATTAGATGAGACTAAGGAGTATTTT	CASSELDETKEYF
-	TRBV5-1	TRBJ1-1	TGCGCCAGCAGGAATGAGGTCCCGCGGGACACTGAAGCTTTCTTT	CASRNEVPRDTEAFF
-	TRBV2	TRBJ2-2	TGTGCCAGCAGTTCTAGCCTTAACACCGGGGAGCTGTTTTTT	CASSSSLNTGELFF
-	TRBV2	TRBJ1-5	TGTGCCAGCAGGGAAGTCGGCAATCAGCCCCAGCATTTT	CASREVGNQPQHF
TRBD1	TRBV29-1	TRBJ1-4	TGCAGCGCCGGGACAGTTAATGAAAAACTGTTTTTT	CSAGTVNEKLFF
TRBD2	TRBV28	TRBJ2-1	TGTGCCAGCAGTTCCCCTAGCGGAAACAATGAGCAGTTCTTC	CASSSPSGNNEQFF
-	TRBV7-9	TRBJ2-1	TGTGCCAGCAGCTCCAATACTCCCGGGGGATACAATGAGCAGTTCTTC	CASSSNTPGGYNEQFF
-	TRBV7-6	TRBJ1-1	TGTGCCAGCAGCTCTAGGGGGAGGGGTTCGACTGAAGCTTTTTTT	CASSSRGRGSTEAFF
-	TRBV10-3	TRBJ1-1	TGTGCCATCACCGGCAGGGAGGACACTGAAGCTTTCTTT	CAITGREDTEAFF
-	TRBV27	TRBJ2-7	TGTGCCAGCAGGCGAGCAGGGTTCTCGGCTGAGCAGTACTTC	CASRRAGFSAEQYF
-	TRBV19	TRBJ2-1	TGTGCCAGTACCCCTAAACAGGTTCTAGGGTCCTACAATGAGCAGTTCTTC	CASTPKQVLGSYNEQFF
TRBD2	TRBV5-1	TRBJ2-1	TGCGCCAGCAGCTTGGCGGCGGGAGGGTCCTACAATGAGCAGTTCTTC	CASSLAAGGSYNEQFF
-	TRBV5-6	TRBJ1-1	TGTGCCAGCAGCCTCCCTCCGTCTGTCCGACATGAAGCTTTCTTT	CASSLPPSVRHEAFF
TRBD2	TRBV7-9	TRBJ2-7	TGTGCCAGCAGCCCACACCTCACTACTAGCGGCATATCCTACGAGCAGTACTTC	CASSPHLTTSGISYEQYF
-	TRBV5-6	TRBJ2-1	TGTGCCAGCAGCTTACGGGTGGTGGAGCAGTTCTTC	CASSLRVVEQFF
TRBD1	TRBV29-1	TRBJ1-5	TGCAGCGTGGCCGGACAGGGAGGGGATCAGCCCCAGCATTTT	CSVAGQGGDQPQHF
TRBD1	TRBV5-4	TRBJ2-2	TGTGCCAGCAGCTTGGGGCGGCAGGGGGCGATCGGGGAGCTGTTTTTT	CASSLGRQGAIGELFF
-	TRBV4-1	TRBJ1-5	TGCGCCAGCAGCCAAGTGTACCCCACGCGACGGGGTAATCAGCCCCAGCATTTT	CASSQVYPTRRGNQPQHF
-	TRBV2	TRBJ2-1	TGTGCCAGCAGGACGCGGACTGGACGGGAGATATCTAATGAGCAGTTCTTC	CASRTRTGREISNEQFF
-	TRBV11-2	TRBJ1-3	TGTGCCAGCAGCTTAGAAGCAGGAGGAAACACCATATATTTT	CASSLEAGGNTIYF
TRBD2	TRBV7-3	TRBJ2-1	TGTGCCAGCAGCCCTCGGGAGGACTCCTACAATGAGCAGTTCTTC	CASSPREDSYNEQFF
TRBD1	TRBV19	TRBJ1-4	TGTGCCAGCCTCGACAGGGGTGCTTCGCGAAAACTGTTTTTT	CASLDRGASRKLFF
TRBD1	TRBV7-9	TRBJ2-1	TGTGCCAGCAGCCACTACAGGGGCTCAGCTAACAATGAGCAGTTCTTC	CASSHYRGSANNEQFF
-	TRBV7-8	TRBJ1-3	TGTGCCAGCAGCTTCACTACCGACAGTTTCGGAAACACCATATATTTT	CASSFTTDSFGNTIYF
TRBD1	TRBV5-1	TRBJ2-7	TGCGCCAGCAGCGAGGGGACAGGTCCCTACGAGCAGTACTTC	CASSEGTGPYEQYF
-	TRBV28	TRBJ1-2	TGTGCCAGCAGTTTATCCGGCGGCTACGGCTACACCTTC	CASSLSGGYGYTF
-	TRBV5-1	TRBJ2-7	TGCGCCAGCAGCTTGGGGCCTAGCGAGGTCTTC	CASSLGPSEVF
-	TRBV5-6	TRBJ1-1	TGTGCCAGCAGCTTCCGGGGACTCTCGAACACTGAAGCTTTCTTT	CASSFRGLSNTEAFF
-	TRBV7-8	TRBJ1-5	TGTGCCAGCAGCTTAGGTTCGTCAGGACAGCCCCAGCATTTT	CASSLGSSGQPQHF
TRBD1	TRBV7-2	TRBJ2-1	TGTGCCAGCAGCCCGTCAAACAGGGGGAATGAGCAGTTCTTC	CASSPSNRGNEQFF
TRBD2	TRBV5-1	TRBJ2-3	TGCGCCAGCAGCGACCAAGCGGGGAGTTCTACAGATACGCAGTATTTT	CASSDQAGSSTDTQYF
TRBD2	TRBV5-1	TRBJ2-3	TGCGCCAGCACCAAGCGGGAGGGCCGGGCAGATACGCAGTATTTT	CASTKREGRADTQYF
-	TRBV7-9	TRBJ1-1	TGTGCCAGCAGTGCACAAGACACTGAAGCTTTCTTT	CASSAQDTEAFF
TRBD2	TRBV5-4	TRBJ2-1	TGTGCCAGCAGCTTGGGACTAGCGGGAGGAGCGGGGGTTGAGCAGTTCTTC	CASSLGLAGGAGVEQFF
TRBD1	TRBV5-1	TRBJ1-2	TGCGCCAGCAGCCGGGACAGATATGGCTACACCTTC	CASSRDRYGYTF
-	TRBV7-2	TRBJ1-2	TGTGCCAGCAGCCCCGCTGCTGGGAGGGGCTACACCTTC	CASSPAAGRGYTF
TRBD2	TRBV6-5	TRBJ2-3	TGTGCCAGCAAACCCGGACTAGCGACAGATACGCAGTATTTT	CASKPGLATDTQYF
-	TRBV4-2	TRBJ2-7	TGTGCCAGCAAGCCCGACAGCAGCTCCTACGAGCAGTACTTC	CASKPDSSSYEQYF
TRBD2	TRBV11-2	TRBJ2-2	TGTGCCAGCAGCTTAGGGCTTCCTAGCGGGAGAACCGGGGAGCTGTTTTTT	CASSLGLPSGRTGELFF